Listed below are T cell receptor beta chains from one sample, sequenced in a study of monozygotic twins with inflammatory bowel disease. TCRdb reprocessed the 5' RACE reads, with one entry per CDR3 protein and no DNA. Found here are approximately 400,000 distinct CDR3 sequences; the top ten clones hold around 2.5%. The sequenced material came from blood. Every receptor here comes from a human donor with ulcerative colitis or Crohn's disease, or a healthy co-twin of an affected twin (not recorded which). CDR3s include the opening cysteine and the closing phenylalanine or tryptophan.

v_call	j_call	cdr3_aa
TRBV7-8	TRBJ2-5	CASSRDRVKETQYF
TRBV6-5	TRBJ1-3	CASSYIPTGLSGNTIYF
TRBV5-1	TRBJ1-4	CASSSPVGTGELANEKLFF
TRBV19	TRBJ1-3	CASSMVTPSGNTIYF
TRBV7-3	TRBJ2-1	CASSPSVGNEQFF
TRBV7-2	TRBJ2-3	CASSRLAGGADTQYF
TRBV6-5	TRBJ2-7	CASKDGYEQYF
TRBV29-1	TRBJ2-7	CSVEDSREQYF
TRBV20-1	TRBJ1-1	CSARDRGTNTEAFF
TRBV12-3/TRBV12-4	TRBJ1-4	CASSLIPHTGGKLFF
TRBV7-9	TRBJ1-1	CASSFVVGGRTEAFF
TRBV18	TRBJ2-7	CASSTKPGQGLYEQYF
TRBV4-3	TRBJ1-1	CASSQDWRVNTEAFF
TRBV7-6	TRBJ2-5	CASGDGGGLETQYF
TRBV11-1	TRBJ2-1	CASSLKGRGASIFSYNEQFF
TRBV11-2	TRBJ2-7	CASSLRYEASYEQYF
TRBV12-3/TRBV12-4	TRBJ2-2	CASSLAETGELFF
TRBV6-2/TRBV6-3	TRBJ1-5	CASKVRDAGYQPQHF
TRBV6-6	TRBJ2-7	CASMVRGEQYF
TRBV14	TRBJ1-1	CASSQDRRGTGPTEAFF
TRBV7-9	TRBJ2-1	CASLFGTDNEQFF
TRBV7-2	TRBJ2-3	CASSLRGSSTDTQYF
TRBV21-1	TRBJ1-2	CASSKALSDYGYTF
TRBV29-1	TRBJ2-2	CSVGGGDYLNTGELFF
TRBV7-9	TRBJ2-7	CASSLEVQSYEQYF
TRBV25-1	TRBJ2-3	CASSVSTGGANTQYF
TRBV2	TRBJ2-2	CASSERGIRDSYTGELFF
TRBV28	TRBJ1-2	CASSHGQDKGYTF
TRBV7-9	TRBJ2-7	CASSFLTGGRGNEQYF
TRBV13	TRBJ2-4	CASSLGRGNIQYF
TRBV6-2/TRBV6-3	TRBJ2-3	CASPPRLAGVVGPDTQYF
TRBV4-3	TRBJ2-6	CASSQQGGSGANVLTF
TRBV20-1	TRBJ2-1	CSARGTSGSYNEQFF
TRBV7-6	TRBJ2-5	CASSLGPREGETQYF
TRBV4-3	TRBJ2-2	CASSSGERDFSVAGELFF
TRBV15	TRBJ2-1	CATSRGGPAGHGEQFF
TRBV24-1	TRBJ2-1	CATSDLHSAHLGEQFF
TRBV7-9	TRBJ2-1	CASGPSRTGSYNEQFF
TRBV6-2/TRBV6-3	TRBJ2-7	CASKVAGAHYEQYF
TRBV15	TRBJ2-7	CATSARPGQNYEQYF
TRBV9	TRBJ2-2	CASSGLAEGNTGELFF
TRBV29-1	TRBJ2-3	CSVEVSGSQRIFTDTQYF
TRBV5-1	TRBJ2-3	CASSLDGPRNTDTQYF
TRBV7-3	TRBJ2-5	CASSQGARETQYF
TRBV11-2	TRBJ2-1	CASSSNLWGTEGQFF
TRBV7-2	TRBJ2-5	CASSLGRGGYQETQYF
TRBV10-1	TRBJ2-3	CASSWGTADTQYF
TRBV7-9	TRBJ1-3	CASRASGNTIYF